Below are 6 T cell receptor beta chains sequenced from a single sample in a study of tumor-infiltrating lymphocytes in oesophageal squamous cell carcinoma. Each CDR3 protein is one row after TCRdb ran MiXCR on the PCR reads. Of under 20,000 distinct CDR3 sequences listed, under 40% are singletons. The sequencing sample was made of blood. Source of these receptors: a male donor with esophageal squamous cell carcinoma.

The CDR3 loop is CASSSASGPSYEQYF. In DNA, the CDR3 is TGTGCCAGCAGCTCCGCAAGCGGACCCTCCTACGAGCAGTACTTC. This rearrangement joins TRBV7-2 to TRBJ2-3, with D possibly being TRBD2 (5 bases). The DNA end is more similar to TRBJ2-7, so the J call may be wrong. Germline assignment: CDR1 SGHTA and CDR2 FQGNSA. CDR3 length: 15 residues.

This clonotype was detected a few times. The chain has TRBV30 and TRBJ2-7; 8 bases match TRBD2. This CDR3 has 15 amino acids. CDR1 and CDR2 from the germline V gene are GTSNPN and SVGIG (reference sequence). V trimming: 2 bases; J trimming: 5 bases; junction bases outside the gene matches: 11. The CDR3 DNA is TGTGCCTGGAGTTTCCGTCGAAGCGGGAGCGACGAGCAGTACTTC. Translating gives CAWSFRRSGSDEQYF. Variable domain in full (rest from reference TRBV30 and TRBJ2-7): SQTIHQWPATLVQPVGSPLSLECTVEGTSNPNLYWYRQAAGRGLQLLFYSVGIGQISSEVPQNLSASRPQDRQFILSSKKLLLSDSGFYLCAWSFRRSGSDEQYFGPGTRLTVT.

This clonotype was detected only a few times. The chain combines TRBV18 with TRBJ2-3; 11 bases map to TRBD2. Germline V lookup: CDR1 KGHSH, CDR2 LQKENI. The CDR3 extends over 16 amino acids. The J segment lost 2 bases and the V segment lost 2 bases, leaving 3 bases of the junction unmatched. The CDR3 coding sequence is TGTGCCAGCTCACCAGGGACTAGCGGAACCACAGATACGCAGTATTTT. Encoded protein: CASSPGTSGTTDTQYF. The full variable domain, rest sourced from reference TRBV18 and TRBJ2-3, is NAGVMQNPRHLVRRRGQEARLRCSPMKGHSHVYWYRQLPEEGLKFMVYLQKENIIDESGMPKERFSAEFPKEGPSILRIQQVVRGDSAAYFCASSPGTSGTTDTQYFGPGTRLTVL.

This clonotype was observed once. A much larger clone differs by one base, so this may be a read error. V is TRBV19 and J is TRBJ2-7; tentatively, D is TRBD1 or TRBD2 (5 bases each). CDR1 and CDR2 (germline): LNHDA, SQIVND (reference sequence). The V and J ends lost 3 bases and 7 bases respectively, with 25 bases between them. This CDR3 is built from 17 residues. The CDR3 spells CASSIPLGRFRPNEQYF. CDR3 sequence (DNA): TGTGCCAGTAGTATCCCCCTGGGACGGTTTAGGCCCAATGAGCAGTACTTC.

By share of the sample, this clonotype is medium-sized. V and J are TRBV7-2 and TRBJ1-2, with TRBD1 as a possible D gene (5 bases). V shed 5 bases and J shed 4 bases, with 8 bases lying between them. The germline gives CDR1 SGHTA, CDR2 FQGNSA. The CDR3 length is 12 residues. The CDR3 DNA reads TGTGCCAGCAGCCCGGGGCTCTATGGCTACACCTTC. This encodes CASSPGLYGYTF. The complete variable domain, with remaining parts taken from reference TRBV7-2 and TRBJ1-2, reads GAGVSQSPSNKVTEKGKDVELRCDPISGHTALYWYRQSLGQGLEFLIYFQGNSAPDKSGLPSDRFSAERTGGSVSTLTIQRTQQEDSAVYLCASSPGLYGYTFGSGTRLTVV.

Details on this clonotype: This is likely a read error, given that the CDR3 carries no conserved phenylalanine or tryptophan at its end. The DNA is left out, because the CDR3 cannot be placed on it with certainty; the CDR3 is given as TCRdb lists it. The chain employs TRBV12-3 or TRBV12-4 and TRBJ2-5; TRBD1 is the table's D call, not checked against the DNA. Ends included, the CDR3 has 16 residues. The CDR3 reads CASSGQGHSPPLHFGN.